The 17 T cell receptor beta chains below all came from one sample that was sequenced in a study of tumor and adjacent non-tumor tissue in lung cancer. The template was RNA from unsorted bulk tissue. The library came from three nested PCR rounds adapted from ARM-PCR protocols. TCRdb ran MiXCR on the multiplex PCR reads and lists one entry per CDR3 protein. The table has about 120,000 distinct CDR3 sequences, about 66% seen once. Sequencing was carried out using lung tumor tissue. These receptors were obtained from a man aged 25 to 40 with non-small cell lung cancer.

The rearrangement uses TRBV6-4 and TRBJ2-1, with TRBD2 identical over 8 bases. CDR3 length: 18 residues. V was pared by 3 bases and J by 5 bases, with 15 bases of the junction left unmatched. Germline V gene lookup returns CDR1 MRHNA and CDR2 SNTAGT. The CDR3 DNA is TGTGCCAGCAGTGAGGCTCACGACTCAGCGGGAGTTGACAATGAGCAGTTCTTC. Amino acids: CASSEAHDSAGVDNEQFF.

A word on this clonotype: This sequence may be a read error, since a much larger clone differs from it by one base. The chain recombines TRBV4-3 with TRBJ2-3, with 8 positions matching TRBD2. The CDR3 consists of 18 residues. Germline CDR1 reads LGHNA; CDR2 reads YSLEER. CDR3 DNA: TGCGCCTGCAGCCAAGATTGGGCGGGAGGTTCTGTGACAGATACGCAGTATTTT. Its protein product is CACSQDWAGGSVTDTQYF.

Note on this clonotype: A much larger clone differs from this one at a single base, so this may be a read error. The chain has TRBV6-2 or TRBV6-3 and TRBJ2-7; maybe TRBD2 (5 bases). The CDR3 has 15 residues. Germline values: CDR1 MNHEY, CDR2 SVGEGT. The CDR3 spells CVSSPRGAAYSEQYF. The CDR3 DNA sequence: TGTGTCAGCAGTCCCCGGGGAGCGGCGTACTCCGAGCAGTACTTC.

Comment on this clonotype: A read error may explain this, as a much larger clone is one base away. This chain connects TRBV12-5 to TRBJ2-1; tentative D call: TRBD2 (6 bases). The CDR3 has 18 amino acids. Germline assignment: CDR1 LGHNT and CDR2 FRNRAP. In DNA, the CDR3 is TGTGCTAGTGGCTTGGGGTCCTCAGGACTAACGGGAAACAATGAGCAGTTCTTC. Translating it yields CASGLGSSGLTGNNEQFF.

Comment on this clonotype: Given a much more abundant clone one base away, this may be a read error. The chain joins TRBV6-2 or TRBV6-3 to TRBJ2-3; 7 bases are shared with TRBD1. The CDR3 is 17 residues long. Germline V lookup: CDR1 MNHEY, CDR2 SVGEGT. The CDR3 loop reads CASSHSRGTGDTDTQYF. DNA for the CDR3: TGTGCCAGCAGTCACTCGAGAGGCACAGGGGACACAGATACGCAGTATTTT.

Note on this clonotype: This clone may be a read error of a much larger clone one base away. This chain links TRBV29-1 with TRBJ2-1; D is perhaps TRBD2 (6 bases). V gave up 5 bases and J gave up 13 bases, with 24 bases separating them. CDR3 length: 14 residues. Per the germline V gene, CDR1 is SQVTM and CDR2 is ANQGSEA. CDR3 bases: TGCAGCGTTACCCGAGGGCCAACCGGCGGGATCCAGTTCTTC. This sequence encodes CSVTRGPTGGIQFF.

This clonotype was seen many times. This chain connects TRBV29-1 to TRBJ1-2; a possible D gene is TRBD1 (6 bases). V lost 6 bases and J 3 bases, leaving 17 bases between the germline ends. The germline V gene has CDR1 SQVTM and CDR2 ANQGSEA. CDR3 size: 14 residues. The CDR3 reads CSVGPAGDDYGYTF. The DNA of the CDR3 is TGCAGCGTGGGGCCCGCAGGGGATGACTATGGCTACACCTTC.

As regards this clonotype: The junction departs from the called germline gene at one end, perhaps through a read error. The CDR3 loop is CAGSYSTGIYEQYF. CDR3 coding DNA: TGTGCCGGCAGTTACTCGACTGGGATCTACGAGCAGTACTTC. This chain links TRBV6-2 or TRBV6-3 with TRBJ2-7; D not resolved. This CDR3 has 14 amino acids. Germline V gene lookup returns CDR1 MNHEY and CDR2 SVGEGT.

Note on this clonotype: This clone may be a read error of a much larger clone one base away. The rearrangement links TRBV12-3 or TRBV12-4 to TRBJ2-1; 7 nucleotides agree with TRBD1. The V segment lost 10 bases and the J segment 7 bases; nucleotides outside the gene matches: 19. The CDR3 extends over 16 amino acids. The CDR3, as DNA: TGTGCCAACAGCCCTGGGACAGATCGTAAAAGGAATGAGCAGTTCTTC. Protein: CANSPGTDRKRNEQFF.

A word on this clonotype: A much bigger clone sits one base away, suggesting this may be a read error. This chain uses TRBV12-3 or TRBV12-4 with TRBJ2-1; TRBD2 matches at 8 bases. The CDR3 runs to 15 residues. The chain's CDR3 is CTSSLDSGAVNEQFF. DNA of the CDR3: TGTACCAGCAGTTTAGATAGCGGGGCTGTCAATGAGCAGTTCTTC.

In the case of this clonotype: A much more abundant neighbour one base away suggests this may be a read error. The gene calls are TRBV6-6 and TRBJ2-7; tentative D call: TRBD2 (5 bases). Germline V lookup: CDR1 MNHNY, CDR2 SVGAGI (reference sequence). The CDR3 covers 12 residues. Trimming took off 8 bases at V and 2 bases at J, with 10 bases between the two ends. The CDR3: CASGSSAYEQYF. CDR3 DNA: TGTGCCAGCGGGAGCTCCGCCTACGAGCAGTACTTC.

With regard to this clonotype: One end of the junction fails to match germline, which may point to a read error. The rearrangement uses TRBV4-1 and TRBJ2-3; 9 bases are shared with TRBD2. The germline V gene has CDR1 MGHRA and CDR2 YSYEKL. This CDR3 spans 16 amino acids. The CDR3 nucleotides read TGCGTCAGCAGCCGAAGGTCGGCTAGCGGGGAGGATACGCAGTATTTT. This encodes CVSSRRSASGEDTQYF.

The rearrangement links TRBV4-2 to TRBJ2-3; a possible D gene is TRBD1 (5 bases). V dropped 1 base and J dropped 2 bases, with 19 bases sitting between them. CDR1 is LGHNA and CDR2 is YNFKEQ in the germline V gene. The CDR3 covers 18 residues. DNA for the CDR3: TGTGCCAGCAGCCAAGTGATCCACAGGCCCTCGGACACAGATACGCAGTATTTT. It specifies CASSQVIHRPSDTDTQYF.

Note on this clonotype: Being one base from a much bigger clone, this may be a read error. The V gene is TRBV5-4, the J gene TRBJ1-4; D is uncertain. CDR1 and CDR2 from the germline V gene are SGHNT and YYREEE (reference sequence). This CDR3 has 15 amino acids. V was cut by 3 bases and J by 3 bases, with 12 bases left in between. CDR3 protein: CASSSGQVSNEKLFF. The DNA of the CDR3 is TGTGCCAGCAGCTCGGGTCAGGTTTCTAATGAAAAACTGTTTTTT.

A word on this clonotype: A junction end diverges from the germline sequence, so it may reflect a read error. This rearrangement joins TRBV11-2 to TRBJ2-1, with D uncertain. Germline CDR1 SGHAT, CDR2 FQNNGV. This CDR3 is built from 16 residues. The DNA of the CDR3 is TGTGCCAGCAGCTCTGTGACATGGCCCTCCTACAATGAACAGTTCTTC. Its translation is CASSSVTWPSYNEQFF.

Notes on this clonotype: One junction end disagrees with the germline gene, perhaps due to a read error. The V gene is TRBV11-3, the J gene TRBJ2-7; 9 positions match TRBD1. CDR3 size: 14 residues. Germline values: CDR1 SGHNT, CDR2 YENEEA. This chain's CDR3 is CVSSSGQGAYEQYF. CDR3 nucleotide sequence: TGTGTCAGCAGCTCGGGACAGGGAGCTTACGAGCAGTACTTC.

The sample holds many counts of this clonotype. The chain couples TRBV29-1 to TRBJ2-1; 8 bases match TRBD2. Germline CDR1 is SQVTM and CDR2 is ANQGSEA. CDR3 length equals 13 residues. V lost 7 bases and J lost 7; bases outside the gene matches: 9. CDR3 in DNA: TGCAGCGCCGGGGGGGGCTTTGGGAATGAGCAGTTCTTC. This encodes CSAGGGFGNEQFF.